The source of this TCR beta chain is a study of blood T cell repertoires in COVID-19. The overall study: PBMCs, B-cell-depleted T cells, or T cells provided the cDNA or gDNA that made up the material.

CDR1 is MNHEY, CDR2 SVGAGI, per germline. The CDR3 loop spans 13 amino acids. V gave up 6 bases and J gave up 0 bases, with 6 bases separating them. How the authors handled the data: Counts of nucleated cells, estimated from reference gene primer amplification, were obtained. Sequencing used immunoSEQ multiplex PCR; TCRdb keeps in-frame clones, though not all of them. The DNA was the basis for D and trimming; V, J and clone size are from that table. Counted here are 200,000 to 250,000 clones, about 90% occurring once; the ten biggest clones make up under 2.5%. The receptor was isolated from a man in his forties or fifties with active or convalescent COVID-19. V usage is TRBV6-5 and J usage is TRBJ2-4; D gene unclear. The specimen was peripheral blood. CDR3: CASRELAKNIQYF. The CDR3 DNA follows: TGTGCCAGCAGAGAGTTAGCCAAAAACATTCAGTACTTC.